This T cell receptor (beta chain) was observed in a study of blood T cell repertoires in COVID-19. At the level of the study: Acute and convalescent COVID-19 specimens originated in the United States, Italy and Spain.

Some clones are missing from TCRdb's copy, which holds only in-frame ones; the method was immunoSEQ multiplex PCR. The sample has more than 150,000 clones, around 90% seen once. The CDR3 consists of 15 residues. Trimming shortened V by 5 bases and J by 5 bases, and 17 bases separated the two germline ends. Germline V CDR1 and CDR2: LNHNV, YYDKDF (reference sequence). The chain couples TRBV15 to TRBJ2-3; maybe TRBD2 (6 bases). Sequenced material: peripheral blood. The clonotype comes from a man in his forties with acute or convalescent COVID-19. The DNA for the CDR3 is TGTGCCACCAGCGGAGGGTCGGCTCGAGGAGATACGCAGTATTTT. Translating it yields CATSGGSARGDTQYF.